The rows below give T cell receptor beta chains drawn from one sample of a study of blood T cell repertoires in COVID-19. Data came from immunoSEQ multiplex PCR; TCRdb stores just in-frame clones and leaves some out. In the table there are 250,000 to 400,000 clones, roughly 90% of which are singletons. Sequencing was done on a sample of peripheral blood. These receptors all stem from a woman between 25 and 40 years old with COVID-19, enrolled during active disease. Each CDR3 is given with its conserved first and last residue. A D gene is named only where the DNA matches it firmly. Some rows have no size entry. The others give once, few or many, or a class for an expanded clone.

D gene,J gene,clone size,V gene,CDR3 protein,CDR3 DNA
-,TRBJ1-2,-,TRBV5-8,CASSSLVKGNYGYTF,TGTGCCAGCAGCAGCTTAGTCAAGGGGAACTATGGCTACACCTTC
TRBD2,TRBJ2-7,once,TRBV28,CASSLWAGTTVYEQYF,TGTGCCAGCAGTTTATGGGCCGGGACTACCGTCTACGAGCAGTACTTC
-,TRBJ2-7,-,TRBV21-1,CASSKRGQGSYEQYF,TGTGCCAGCAGCAAAAGGGGACAGGGATCCTACGAGCAGTACTTC
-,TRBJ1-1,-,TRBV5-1,CASSLGAGRLNTEAFF,TGCGCCAGCAGCTTGGGCGCCGGTCGGTTAAACACTGAAGCTTTCTTT
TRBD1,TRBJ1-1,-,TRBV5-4,CASSLGRTGDRAEAFF,TGTGCCAGCAGCTTGGGAAGGACAGGGGACAGAGCTGAAGCTTTCTTT
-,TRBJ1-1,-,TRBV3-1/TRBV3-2,CASSQDMVAENTEAFF,TGTGCCAGCAGCCAAGATATGGTAGCAGAGAACACTGAAGCTTTCTTT
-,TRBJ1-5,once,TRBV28,CASSYIDRSNQPQHF,TGTGCCAGCAGTTATATAGACAGGTCCAATCAGCCCCAGCATTTT
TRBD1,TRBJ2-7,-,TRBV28,CASSSRQGHEQYF,TGTGCCAGCAGTTCCCGACAGGGGCACGAGCAGTACTTC
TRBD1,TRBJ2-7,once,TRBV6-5,CASRLRTGAENEQYF,TGTGCCAGCAGACTCCGGACAGGGGCTGAAAACGAGCAGTACTTC
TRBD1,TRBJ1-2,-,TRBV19,CASKPPGQGIYGYTF,TGTGCCAGTAAACCTCCGGGACAGGGGATCTATGGCTACACCTTC
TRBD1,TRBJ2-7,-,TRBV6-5,CASNHRDRVYEQYF,TGTGCCAGCAACCACCGGGACAGAGTCTACGAGCAGTACTTC
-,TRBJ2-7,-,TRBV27,CASSPGAGYEQYF,TGTGCCAGCAGTCCGGGAGCGGGCTACGAGCAGTACTTC
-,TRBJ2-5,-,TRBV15,CATKSAVETQYF,TGTGCCACCAAAAGCGCCGTAGAGACCCAGTACTTC
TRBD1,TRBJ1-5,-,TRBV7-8,CASSPWTGGNQPQHF,TGTGCCAGCAGCCCCTGGACAGGGGGAAATCAGCCCCAGCATTTT
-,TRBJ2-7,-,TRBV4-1,CASSQELGGDYEQYF,TGCGCCAGCAGCCAAGAGCTTGGGGGCGACTACGAGCAGTACTTC
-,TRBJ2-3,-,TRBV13,CASSSQRRTDTQYF,TGTGCCAGCAGCTCCCAGCGACGCACAGATACGCAGTATTTT
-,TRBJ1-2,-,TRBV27,CASSVSPSIYGYTF,TGTGCCAGCAGTGTGAGCCCTAGCATCTATGGCTACACCTTC
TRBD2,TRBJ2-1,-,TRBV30,CALAWTSDYNEQFF,TGTGCCCTCGCTTGGACTAGCGACTACAATGAGCAGTTCTTC
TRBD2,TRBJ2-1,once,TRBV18,CASSGRANLGEQFF,TGTGCCAGCTCCGGGAGGGCCAACCTTGGGGAGCAGTTCTTC
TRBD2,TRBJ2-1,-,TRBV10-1,CASDRDRGTSGDNEQFF,TGCGCCAGCGACCGAGACAGGGGAACTAGCGGGGACAATGAGCAGTTCTTC
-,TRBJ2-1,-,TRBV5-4,CASSPDTQGPFHEQFF,TGTGCCAGCAGCCCTGACACGCAGGGCCCTTTCCATGAGCAGTTCTTC
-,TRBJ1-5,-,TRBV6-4,CASSPREGNQPQHF,TGTGCCAGCAGTCCCCGGGAGGGCAATCAGCCCCAGCATTTT
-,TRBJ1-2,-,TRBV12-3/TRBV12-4,CASSRDFDGYTF,TGTGCCAGCAGTCGCGACTTCGATGGCTACACCTTC
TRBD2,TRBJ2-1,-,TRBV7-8,CASSLGGLADYNEQFF,TGTGCCAGCAGCTTAGGGGGACTAGCGGACTACAATGAGCAGTTCTTC
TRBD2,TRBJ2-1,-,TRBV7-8,CASSSGTSGNHYNEQFF,TGTGCCAGCAGCTCCGGGACTAGCGGGAACCACTACAATGAGCAGTTCTTC
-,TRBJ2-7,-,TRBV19,CASSLGGDSSYEQYF,TGTGCCAGTAGTCTCGGGGGGGACAGCTCCTACGAGCAGTACTTC
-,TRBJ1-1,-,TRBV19,CASSVDSLSAEAFF,TGTGCCAGTAGTGTGGACTCCCTGAGTGCTGAAGCTTTCTTT
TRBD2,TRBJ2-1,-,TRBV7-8,CASSPYRLADYNEQFF,TGTGCCAGCAGCCCCTACCGACTAGCTGACTACAATGAGCAGTTCTTC
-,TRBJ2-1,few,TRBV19,CASSIDLENEQFF,TGTGCCAGTAGTATAGATTTGGAGAATGAGCAGTTCTTC
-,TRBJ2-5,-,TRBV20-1,CSARLGETQYF,TGCAGTGCTAGACTAGGAGAGACCCAGTACTTC
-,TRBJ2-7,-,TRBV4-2,CASSQGAPNIVYEQYF,TGTGCCAGCAGCCAGGGCGCCCCTAATATAGTCTACGAGCAGTACTTC
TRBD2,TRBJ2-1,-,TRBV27,CASSDWTSGTYNEQFF,TGTGCCAGCAGTGACTGGACTAGCGGGACTTACAATGAGCAGTTCTTC